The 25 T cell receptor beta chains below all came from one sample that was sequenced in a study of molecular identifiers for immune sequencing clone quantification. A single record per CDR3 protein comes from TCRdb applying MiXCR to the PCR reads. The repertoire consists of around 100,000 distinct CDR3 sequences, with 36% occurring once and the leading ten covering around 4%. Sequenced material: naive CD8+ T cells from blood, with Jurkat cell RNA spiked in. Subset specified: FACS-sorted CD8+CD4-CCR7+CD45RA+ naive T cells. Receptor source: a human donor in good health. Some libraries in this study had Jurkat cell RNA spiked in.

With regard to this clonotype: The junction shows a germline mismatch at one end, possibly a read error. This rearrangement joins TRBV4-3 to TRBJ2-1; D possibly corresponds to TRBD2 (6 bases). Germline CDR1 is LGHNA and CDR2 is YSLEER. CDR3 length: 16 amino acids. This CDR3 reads CASSHDSGGVGNERFF. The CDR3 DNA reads TGCGCCAGCAGCCATGATTCCGGGGGAGTGGGCAATGAGCGGTTCTTC.

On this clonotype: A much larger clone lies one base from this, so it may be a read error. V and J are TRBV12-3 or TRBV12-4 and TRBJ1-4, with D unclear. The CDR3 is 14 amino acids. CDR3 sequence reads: CASSPVLTNEKRFF. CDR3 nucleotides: TGTGCCAGCAGCCCCGTGTTGACTAATGAAAAACGGTTTTTT.

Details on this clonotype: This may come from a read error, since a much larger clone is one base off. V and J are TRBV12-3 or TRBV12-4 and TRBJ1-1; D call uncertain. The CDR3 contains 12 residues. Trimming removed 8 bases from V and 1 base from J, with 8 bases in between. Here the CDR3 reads CASRAPNTEAFF. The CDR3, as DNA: TGTGCCAGCCGAGCCCCGAACACTGAAGCTTTCTTT.

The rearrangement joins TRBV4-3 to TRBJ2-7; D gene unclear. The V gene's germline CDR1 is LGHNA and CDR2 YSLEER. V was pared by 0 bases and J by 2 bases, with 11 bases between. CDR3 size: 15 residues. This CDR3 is CASSQDRAGTYEQYF. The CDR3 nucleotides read TGCGCCAGCAGCCAAGATCGGGCAGGAACCTACGAGCAGTACTTC.

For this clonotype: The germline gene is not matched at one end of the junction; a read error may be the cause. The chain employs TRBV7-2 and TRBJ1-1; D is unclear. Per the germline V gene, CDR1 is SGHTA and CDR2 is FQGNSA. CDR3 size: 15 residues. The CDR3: CASSLAGLLLGEAFF. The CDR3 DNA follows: TGTGCCAGCAGCTTGGCAGGACTACTCCTGGGCGAAGCGTTCTTT.

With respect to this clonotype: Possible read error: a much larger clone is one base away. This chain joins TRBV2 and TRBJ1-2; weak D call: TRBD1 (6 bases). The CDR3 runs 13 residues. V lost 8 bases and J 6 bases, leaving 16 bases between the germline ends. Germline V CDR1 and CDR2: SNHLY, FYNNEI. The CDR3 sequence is CASWGGSYDGYTF. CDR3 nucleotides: TGTGCCAGCTGGGGGGGCAGTTACGATGGCTACACCTTC. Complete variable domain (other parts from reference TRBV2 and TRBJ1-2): EPEVTQTPSHQVTQMGQEVILRCVPISNHLYFYWYRQILGQKVEFLVSFYNNEISEKSEIFDDQFSVERPDGSNFTLKIRSTKLEDSAMYFCASWGGSYDGYTFGSGTRLTVV.

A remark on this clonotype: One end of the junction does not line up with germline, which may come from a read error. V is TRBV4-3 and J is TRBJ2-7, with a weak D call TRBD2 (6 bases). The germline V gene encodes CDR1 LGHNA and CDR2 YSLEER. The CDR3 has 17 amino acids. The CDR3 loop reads CASSQDLGSGVSREQYF. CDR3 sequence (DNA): TGCGCCAGCAGTCAAGATCTAGGATCGGGGGTATCCCGCGAGCAGTACTTC.

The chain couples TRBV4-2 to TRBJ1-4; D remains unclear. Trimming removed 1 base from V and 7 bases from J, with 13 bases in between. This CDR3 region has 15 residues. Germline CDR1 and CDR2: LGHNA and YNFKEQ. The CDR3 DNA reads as TGTGCCAGCAGCCAAGTTGCGGGGTCGAGTGAAAAACTGTTTTTT. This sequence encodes CASSQVAGSSEKLFF.

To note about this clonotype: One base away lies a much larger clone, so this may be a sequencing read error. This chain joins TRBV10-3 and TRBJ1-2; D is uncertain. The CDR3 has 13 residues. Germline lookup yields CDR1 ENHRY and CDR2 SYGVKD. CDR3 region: CAINESGGGGYTF. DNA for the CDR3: TGTGCCATCAATGAGTCAGGCGGTGGTGGCTACACCTTC.

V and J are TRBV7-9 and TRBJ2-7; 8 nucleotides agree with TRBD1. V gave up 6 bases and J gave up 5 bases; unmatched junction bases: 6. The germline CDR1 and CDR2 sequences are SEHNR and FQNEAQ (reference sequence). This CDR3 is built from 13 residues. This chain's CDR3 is CASSWDRWHEQYF. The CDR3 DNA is TGTGCCAGCAGTTGGGACAGGTGGCACGAGCAGTACTTC.

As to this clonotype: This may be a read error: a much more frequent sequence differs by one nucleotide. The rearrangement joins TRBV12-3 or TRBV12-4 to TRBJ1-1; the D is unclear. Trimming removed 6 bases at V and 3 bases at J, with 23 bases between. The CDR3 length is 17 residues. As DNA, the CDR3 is TGTGCCAGCAGGTTCGCATCCGGGCTGCGAACGGACACTGAAGCTTTCTTT. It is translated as CASRFASGLRTDTEAFF.

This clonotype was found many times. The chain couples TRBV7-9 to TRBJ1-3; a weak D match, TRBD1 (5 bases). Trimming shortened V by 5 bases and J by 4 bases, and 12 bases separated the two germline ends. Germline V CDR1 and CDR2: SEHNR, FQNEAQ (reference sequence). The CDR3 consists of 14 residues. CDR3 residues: CASSPRDHGNTIYF. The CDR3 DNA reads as TGTGCCAGCAGCCCTAGGGACCACGGAAACACCATATATTTT.

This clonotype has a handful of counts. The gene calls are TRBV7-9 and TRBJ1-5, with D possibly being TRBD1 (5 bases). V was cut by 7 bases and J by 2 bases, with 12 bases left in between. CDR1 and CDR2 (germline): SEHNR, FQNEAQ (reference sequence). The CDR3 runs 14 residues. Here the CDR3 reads CASKSGTGNQPQHF. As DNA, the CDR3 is TGTGCCAGCAAGAGTGGGACGGGCAATCAGCCCCAGCATTTT.

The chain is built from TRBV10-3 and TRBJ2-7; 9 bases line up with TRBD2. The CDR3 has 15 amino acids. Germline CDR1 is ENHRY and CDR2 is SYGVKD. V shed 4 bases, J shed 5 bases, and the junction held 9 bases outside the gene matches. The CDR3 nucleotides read TGTGCCATCAGTGGCCTAGCGGGAAGAGCCCACGAGCAGTACTTC. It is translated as CAISGLAGRAHEQYF.

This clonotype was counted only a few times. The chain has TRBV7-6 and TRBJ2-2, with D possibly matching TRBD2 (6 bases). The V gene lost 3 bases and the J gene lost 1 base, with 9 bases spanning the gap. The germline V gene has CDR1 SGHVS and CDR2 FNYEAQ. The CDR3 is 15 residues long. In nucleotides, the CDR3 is TGTGCCAGCAGCTTCTCTAGCGTGAACACCGGGGAGCTGTTTTTT. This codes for CASSFSSVNTGELFF.

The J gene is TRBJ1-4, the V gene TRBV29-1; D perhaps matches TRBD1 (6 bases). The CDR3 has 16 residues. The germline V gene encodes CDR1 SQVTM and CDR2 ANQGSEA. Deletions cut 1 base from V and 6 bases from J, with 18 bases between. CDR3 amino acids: CSVEGRWPGEDEKLFF. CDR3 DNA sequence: TGCAGCGTTGAAGGTCGGTGGCCAGGGGAGGATGAAAAACTGTTTTTT.

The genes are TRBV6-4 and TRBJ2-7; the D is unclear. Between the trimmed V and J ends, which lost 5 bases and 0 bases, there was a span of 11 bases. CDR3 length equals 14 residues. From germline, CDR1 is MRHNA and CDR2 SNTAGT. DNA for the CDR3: TGTGCCAGCAGTAAGGCAGATTTCTCCTACGAGCAGTACTTC. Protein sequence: CASSKADFSYEQYF.

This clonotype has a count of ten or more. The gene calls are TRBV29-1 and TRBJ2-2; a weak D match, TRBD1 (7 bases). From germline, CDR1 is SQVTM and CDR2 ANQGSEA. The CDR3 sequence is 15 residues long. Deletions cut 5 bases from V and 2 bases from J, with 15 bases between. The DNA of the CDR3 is TGCAGCGTTTGGGCAGGGGGGAAAAACACCGGGGAGCTGTTTTTT. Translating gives CSVWAGGKNTGELFF.

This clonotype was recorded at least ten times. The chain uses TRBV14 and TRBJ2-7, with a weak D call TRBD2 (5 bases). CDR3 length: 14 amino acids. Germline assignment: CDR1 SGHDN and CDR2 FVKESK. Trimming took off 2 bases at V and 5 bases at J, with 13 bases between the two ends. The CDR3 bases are TGTGCCAGCAGCCAAAGCGGAGAGGGTCACGAGCAGTACTTC. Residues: CASSQSGEGHEQYF.

The CDR3 region is CSAAWGGQTNTEAFF. The CDR3 DNA sequence: TGCAGTGCTGCCTGGGGGGGACAGACGAACACTGAAGCTTTCTTT. The chain links TRBV20-1 to TRBJ1-1; 7 nucleotides match TRBD1. This CDR3 spans 15 amino acids. Germline CDR1 and CDR2: DFQATT and SNEGSKA (reference sequence). V dropped 5 bases and J dropped 1; count of bases not matched to a gene: 10.

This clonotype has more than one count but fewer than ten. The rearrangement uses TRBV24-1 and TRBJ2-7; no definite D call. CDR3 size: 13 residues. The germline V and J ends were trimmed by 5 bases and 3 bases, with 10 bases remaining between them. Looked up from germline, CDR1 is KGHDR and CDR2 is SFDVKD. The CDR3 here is CATSASWGYEQYF. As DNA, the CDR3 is TGTGCCACCAGTGCGAGTTGGGGCTACGAGCAGTACTTC.

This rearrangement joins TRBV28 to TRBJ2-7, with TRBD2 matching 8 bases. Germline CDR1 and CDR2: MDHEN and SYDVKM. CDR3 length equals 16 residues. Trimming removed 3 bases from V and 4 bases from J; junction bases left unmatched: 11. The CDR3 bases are TGTGCCAGCAGTTTCTCCTTAGCGGGAACTCCTTACGAGCAGTACTTC. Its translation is CASSFSLAGTPYEQYF.

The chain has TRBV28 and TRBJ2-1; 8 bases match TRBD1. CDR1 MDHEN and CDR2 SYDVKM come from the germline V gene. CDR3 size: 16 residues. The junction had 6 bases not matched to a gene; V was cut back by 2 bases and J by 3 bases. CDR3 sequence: CASSLLGTGDYNEQFF. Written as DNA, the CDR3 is TGTGCCAGCAGTTTACTTGGGACAGGAGACTACAATGAGCAGTTCTTC.

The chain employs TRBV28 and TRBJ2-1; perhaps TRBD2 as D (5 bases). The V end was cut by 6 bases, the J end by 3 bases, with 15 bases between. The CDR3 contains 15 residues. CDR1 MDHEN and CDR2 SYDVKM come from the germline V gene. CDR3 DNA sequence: TGTGCCAGCAGCATCGCCGGAGGCCACTACAATGAGCAGTTCTTC. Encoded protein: CASSIAGGHYNEQFF.

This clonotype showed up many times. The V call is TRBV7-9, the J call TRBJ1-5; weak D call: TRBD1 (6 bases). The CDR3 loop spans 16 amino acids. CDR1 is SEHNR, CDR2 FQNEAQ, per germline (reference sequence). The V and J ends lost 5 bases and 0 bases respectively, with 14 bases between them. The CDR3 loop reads CASSPGAPYSNQPQHF. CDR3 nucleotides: TGTGCCAGCAGCCCAGGGGCCCCTTATAGCAATCAGCCCCAGCATTTT.